This entry describes one T cell receptor beta chain. Its antigen is not identified. PCR involved 60 Vbeta and 13 Jbeta primers. The data were produced by immunoSEQ multiplex PCR, yet TCRdb's version contains in-frame clones alone and is incomplete. The sample comprises under 200,000 clones, around 80% of which are singletons, and roughly 2% rests with the top ten. The data were taken from a study of cytomegalovirus exposure and HLA in healthy donors. Study-wide results and limits: Associated with cytomegalovirus, according to the listing, were about 160 TCR beta chains. Later on, analysis showed that most CMV-associated TCR beta chains appeared to be HLA-restricted. Reports credit the classifier with highly specific, highly sensitive diagnosis of cytomegalovirus status.

The TCR originated in a man between 35 and 55 years old in good health and CMV-seronegative. Sequenced: PBMCs.

The DNA of the CDR3 is TGTGCCAGCAGTTTATTTGACAGGGTCCTTGGCTACACCTTC. It is translated as CASSLFDRVLGYTF. The chain combines TRBV28 with TRBJ1-2; TRBD1 matches 7 bases. The CDR3 covers 14 residues. The J segment lost 7 bases and the V segment lost 1 base, leaving 6 bases of the junction unmatched. Germline CDR1 and CDR2: MDHEN and SYDVKM.